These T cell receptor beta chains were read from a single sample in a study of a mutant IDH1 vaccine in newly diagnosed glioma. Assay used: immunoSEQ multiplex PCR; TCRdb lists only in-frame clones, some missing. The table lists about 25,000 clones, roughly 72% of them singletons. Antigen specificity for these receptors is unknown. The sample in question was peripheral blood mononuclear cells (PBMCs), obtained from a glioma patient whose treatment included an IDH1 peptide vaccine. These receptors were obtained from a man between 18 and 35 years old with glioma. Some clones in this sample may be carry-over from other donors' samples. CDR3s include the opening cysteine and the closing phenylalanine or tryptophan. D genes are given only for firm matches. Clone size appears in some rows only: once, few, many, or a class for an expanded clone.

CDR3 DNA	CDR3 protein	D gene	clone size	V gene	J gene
TGTGCCTGGAGTGGGCAGCCCCTTGACGAGCAGTACTTC	CAWSGQPLDEQYF	NA	NA	TRBV30	TRBJ2-7
TGTGCCATCAGTGAGTCGGGAGGCACTGAAGCTTTCTTT	CAISESGGTEAFF	NA	few	TRBV10-3	TRBJ1-1
TGTGCCAGCAGCCCCCGGGGCTGGGACTACGAGCAGTACTTC	CASSPRGWDYEQYF	NA	few	TRBV5-8	TRBJ2-7
TGTGCCAGCAGTCCCTTGACAGAGGCTAATGAAAAACTGTTTTTT	CASSPLTEANEKLFF	NA	few	TRBV5-5	TRBJ1-4
TGTGCCAGCAGTTTTCAGGGTCTCTCTCCCATTTCCTTC	CASSFQGLSPISF	NA	few	TRBV6-5	TRBJ1-2
TGCGCCAGCAGCTTAAACAGCCCTTACACCGGGGAGCTGTTTTTT	CASSLNSPYTGELFF	NA	NA	TRBV5-1	TRBJ2-2
TGTGCCAGCAGTGAGGACAGGGCGGGCTACAATGAGCAGTTCTTC	CASSEDRAGYNEQFF	TRBD1	NA	TRBV2	TRBJ2-1
TGTGCCTGGAATGTAGGGGTCAACGAGCAGTACTTC	CAWNVGVNEQYF	NA	NA	TRBV30	TRBJ2-7
TGTGCCACCACCCCCAGAGCCTTGAATCAGCCCCAGCATTTT	CATTPRALNQPQHF	NA	NA	TRBV6-6	TRBJ1-5
TGCGCCAGCAGCCAAGTACAAGGGAGCAATCAGCCCCAGCATTTT	CASSQVQGSNQPQHF	NA	few	TRBV4-1	TRBJ1-5